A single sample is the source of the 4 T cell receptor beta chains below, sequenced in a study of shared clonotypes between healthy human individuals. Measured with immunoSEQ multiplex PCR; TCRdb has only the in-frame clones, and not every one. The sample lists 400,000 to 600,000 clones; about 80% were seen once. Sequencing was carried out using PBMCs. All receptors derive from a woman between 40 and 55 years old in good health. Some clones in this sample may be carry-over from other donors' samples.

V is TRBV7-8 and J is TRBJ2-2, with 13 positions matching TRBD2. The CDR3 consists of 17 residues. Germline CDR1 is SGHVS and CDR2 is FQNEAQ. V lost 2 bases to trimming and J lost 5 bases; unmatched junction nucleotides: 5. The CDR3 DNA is TGTGCCAGCAGCTTAAGGACTAGCGGGAGTGGGACCGGGGAGCTGTTTTTT. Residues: CASSLRTSGSGTGELFF. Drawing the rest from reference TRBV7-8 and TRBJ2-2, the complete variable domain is GAGVSQSPRYKVAKRGQDVALRCDPISGHVSLFWYQQALGQGPEFLTYFQNEAQLDKSGLPSDRFFAERPEGSVSTLKIQRTQQEDSAVYLCASSLRTSGSGTGELFFGEGSRLTVL.

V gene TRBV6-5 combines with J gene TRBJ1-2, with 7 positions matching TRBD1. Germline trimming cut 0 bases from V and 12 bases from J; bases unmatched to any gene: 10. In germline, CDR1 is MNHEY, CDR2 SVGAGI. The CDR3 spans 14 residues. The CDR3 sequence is CASSYSRGQIPHTF. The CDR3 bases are TGTGCCAGCAGTTACTCGAGGGGGCAAATCCCCCACACCTTC.

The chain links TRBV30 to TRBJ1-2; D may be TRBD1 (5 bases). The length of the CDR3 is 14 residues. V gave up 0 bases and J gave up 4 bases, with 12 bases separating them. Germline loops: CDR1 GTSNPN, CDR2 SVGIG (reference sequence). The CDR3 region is CAWSVTGSLYGYTF. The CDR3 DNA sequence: TGTGCCTGGAGTGTAACAGGCTCTCTCTATGGCTACACCTTC. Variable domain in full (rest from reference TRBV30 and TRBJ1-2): SQTIHQWPATLVQPVGSPLSLECTVEGTSNPNLYWYRQAAGRGLQLLFYSVGIGQISSEVPQNLSASRPQDRQFILSSKKLLLSDSGFYLCAWSVTGSLYGYTFGSGTRLTVV.

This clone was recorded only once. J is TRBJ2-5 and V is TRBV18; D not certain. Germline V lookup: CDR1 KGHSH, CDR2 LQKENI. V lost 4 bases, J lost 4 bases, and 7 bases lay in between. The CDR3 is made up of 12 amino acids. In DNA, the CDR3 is TGTGCCAGCTCACAGGATCGAGAGACCCAGTACTTC. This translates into CASSQDRETQYF.